What follows are 7 T cell receptor beta chains derived from one specimen sequenced in a study of blood T cell repertoires in COVID-19 (dated by TCRdb to 2018 to 2020). Libraries came from the immunoSEQ multiplex PCR assay. The clones in this table, taken by TCRdb from immuneACCESS, are in-frame only. Not every clone is retained; where verified, under half of the shortfall comes from an unresolved V gene, and the cause of the rest is unknown. The sample yields some 230,000 clones; about 86% were counted once. Under 1.5% of the sample rests with the top ten. The sample was PBMCs or T cells enriched from blood (not recorded which). The receptors stem from a woman aged 40 to 49 with acute COVID-19.

The chain uses TRBV30 and TRBJ1-4, with 8 positions matching TRBD1. With 6 bases clipped from V and 7 bases from J, the junction kept 16 bases outside the gene matches. The germline gives CDR1 GTSNPN, CDR2 SVGIG (reference sequence). The CDR3 runs to 16 residues. CDR3 in amino acids: CACYGQGKSVGEKLFF. Written as DNA, the CDR3 is TGTGCCTGCTACGGACAGGGAAAATCGGTTGGTGAAAAACTGTTTTTT.

In this sample, this clone turned up a few times. This chain connects TRBV5-1 to TRBJ2-1, with 9 bases matching TRBD1. CDR1 is SGHRS and CDR2 is YFSETQ in the germline V gene. The CDR3 runs 17 residues. V shed 0 bases and J 6 bases; nucleotides not matched to a gene: 10. CDR3 residues: CASSLDPVGQGGNEQFF. CDR3 coding DNA: TGCGCCAGCAGCTTGGACCCAGTGGGACAGGGAGGCAATGAGCAGTTCTTC.

The gene calls are TRBV7-8 and TRBJ2-2; 9 nucleotides line up with TRBD1. Germline CDR1 and CDR2: SGHVS and FQNEAQ. The V gene end was trimmed by 1 base and the J gene end by 4 bases; junction bases not matched to a gene: 7. The CDR3 runs to 17 residues. CDR3 amino acids: CASSLEGTGIRTGELFF. The CDR3 DNA follows: TGTGCCAGCAGCTTAGAGGGGACAGGGATTCGCACCGGGGAGCTGTTTTTT.

The rearrangement links TRBV30 to TRBJ1-1; D unresolved. The V end was cut by 0 bases, the J end by 1 base, with 6 bases between. Germline values: CDR1 GTSNPN, CDR2 SVGIG (reference sequence). This CDR3 contains 13 residues. CDR3 sequence: CAWSVAQNTEAFF. CDR3 nucleotides: TGTGCCTGGAGTGTAGCCCAGAACACTGAAGCTTTCTTT.

This clone has a handful of counts. The chain links TRBV18 to TRBJ2-7; D perhaps matches TRBD1 (6 bases). This CDR3 is 14 amino acids long. V was pared by 6 bases and J by 4 bases, with 16 bases between. Germline loops: CDR1 KGHSH, CDR2 LQKENI. The DNA of the CDR3 is TGTGCCAGCTCCCCTGAGAGGACAGTATACGAGCAGTACTTC. Protein: CASSPERTVYEQYF.

The CDR3 DNA follows: TGTGCCAGCAGTACTACAGGGGTGGGCACAGATACGCAGTATTTT. Its protein product is CASSTTGVGTDTQYF. The chain joins TRBV28 to TRBJ2-3; 7 nucleotides match TRBD1. In germline, CDR1 is MDHEN, CDR2 SYDVKM. The CDR3 has 15 amino acids. V trimming: 5 bases; J trimming: 1 base; junction bases outside the gene matches: 6.

Only a few counts were recorded for this clone. The V and J genes are TRBV3-1 (or the pseudogene TRBV3-2) and TRBJ2-7, with D possibly TRBD2 on 5 matching bases. This CDR3 has 12 residues. The V end lost 5 bases, the J end lost 3 bases, and 8 bases lay between the germline ends. CDR1 and CDR2 from the germline V gene are LGHDT and YNNKEL (reference sequence). CDR3 sequence (DNA): TGTGCCAGCAGCAAGGGAGTCTACGAGCAGTACTTC. Translated, it gives CASSKGVYEQYF.